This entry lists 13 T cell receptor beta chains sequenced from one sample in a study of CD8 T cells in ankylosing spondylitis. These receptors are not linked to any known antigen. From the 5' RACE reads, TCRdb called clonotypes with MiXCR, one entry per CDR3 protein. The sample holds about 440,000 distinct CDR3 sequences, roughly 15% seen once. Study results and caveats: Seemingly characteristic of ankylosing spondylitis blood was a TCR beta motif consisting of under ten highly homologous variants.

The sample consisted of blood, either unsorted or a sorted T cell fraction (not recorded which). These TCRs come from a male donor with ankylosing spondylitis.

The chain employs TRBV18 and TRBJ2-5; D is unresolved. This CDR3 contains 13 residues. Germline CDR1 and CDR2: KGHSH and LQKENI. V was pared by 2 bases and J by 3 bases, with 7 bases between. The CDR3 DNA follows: TGTGCCAGCTCACCAACCGTGGAAGAGACCCAGTACTTC. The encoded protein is CASSPTVEETQYF.

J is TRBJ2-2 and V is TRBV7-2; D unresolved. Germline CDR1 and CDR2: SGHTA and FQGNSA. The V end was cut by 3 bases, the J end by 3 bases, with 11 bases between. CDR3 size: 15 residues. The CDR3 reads CASSLGVYYTGELFF. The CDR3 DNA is TGTGCCAGCAGCTTGGGCGTATATTACACCGGGGAGCTGTTTTTT.

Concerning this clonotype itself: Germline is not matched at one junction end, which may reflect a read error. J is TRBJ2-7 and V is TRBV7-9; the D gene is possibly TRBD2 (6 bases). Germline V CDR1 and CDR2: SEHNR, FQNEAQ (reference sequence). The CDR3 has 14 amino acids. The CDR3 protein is CTSSARDRDYEQYF. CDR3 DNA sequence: TGTACCAGCAGCGCGCGGGACCGAGACTACGAGCAGTACTTC.

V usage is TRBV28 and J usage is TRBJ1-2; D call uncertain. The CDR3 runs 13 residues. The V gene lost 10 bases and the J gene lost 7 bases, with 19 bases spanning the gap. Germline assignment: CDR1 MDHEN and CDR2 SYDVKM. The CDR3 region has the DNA TGTGCCATCCCTAGTAAGCCACCCCCTGGCTACACCTTC. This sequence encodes CAIPSKPPPGYTF.

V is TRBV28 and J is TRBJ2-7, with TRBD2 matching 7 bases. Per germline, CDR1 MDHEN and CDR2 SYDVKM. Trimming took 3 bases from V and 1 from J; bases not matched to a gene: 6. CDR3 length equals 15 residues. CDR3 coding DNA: TGTGCCAGCAGTTTGGGCGGGAGTAAATCCTACGAGCAGTACTTC. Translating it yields CASSLGGSKSYEQYF.

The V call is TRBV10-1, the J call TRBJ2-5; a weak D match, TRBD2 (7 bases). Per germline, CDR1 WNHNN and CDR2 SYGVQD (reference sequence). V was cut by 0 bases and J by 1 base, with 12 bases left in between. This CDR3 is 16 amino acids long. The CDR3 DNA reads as TGCGCCAGCAGTGAGTCCGGGGGGCCCCTCCAAGAGACCCAGTACTTC. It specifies CASSESGGPLQETQYF.

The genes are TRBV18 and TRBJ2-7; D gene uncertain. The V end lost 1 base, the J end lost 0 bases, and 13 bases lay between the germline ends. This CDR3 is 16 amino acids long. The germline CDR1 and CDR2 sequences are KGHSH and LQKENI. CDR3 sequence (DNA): TGTGCCAGCTCACCACAGAAGTCTGAGTCCTCCTACGAGCAGTACTTC. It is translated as CASSPQKSESSYEQYF.

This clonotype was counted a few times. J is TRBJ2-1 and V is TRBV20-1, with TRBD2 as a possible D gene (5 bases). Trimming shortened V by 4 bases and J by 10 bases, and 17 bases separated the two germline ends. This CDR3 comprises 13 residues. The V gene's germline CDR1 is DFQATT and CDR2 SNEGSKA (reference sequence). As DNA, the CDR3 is TGCAGTGCTAAGAGGGCAGGCCGAGGGGAGCAGTTCTTC. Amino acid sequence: CSAKRAGRGEQFF.

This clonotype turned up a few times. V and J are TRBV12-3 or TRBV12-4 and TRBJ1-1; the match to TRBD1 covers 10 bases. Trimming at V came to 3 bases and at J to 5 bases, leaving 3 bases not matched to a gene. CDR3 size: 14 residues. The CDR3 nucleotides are TGTGCCAGCAGTTTCGGGGGACAGGGGACTGAAGCTTTCTTT. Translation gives CASSFGGQGTEAFF.

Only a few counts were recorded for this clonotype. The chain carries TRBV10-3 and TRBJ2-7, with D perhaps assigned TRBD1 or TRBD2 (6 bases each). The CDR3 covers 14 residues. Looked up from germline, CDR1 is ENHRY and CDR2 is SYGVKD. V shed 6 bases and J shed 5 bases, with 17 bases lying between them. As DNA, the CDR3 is TGTGCCATCAGGGGGACTCAGGGGATCAACGAGCAGTACTTC. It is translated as CAIRGTQGINEQYF.

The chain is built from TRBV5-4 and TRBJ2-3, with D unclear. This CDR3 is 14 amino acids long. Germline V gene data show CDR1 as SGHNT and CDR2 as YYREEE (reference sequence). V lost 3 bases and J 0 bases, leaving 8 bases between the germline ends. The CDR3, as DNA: TGTGCCAGCAGCTCCGCCTCGAGCACAGATACGCAGTATTTT. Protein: CASSSASSTDTQYF. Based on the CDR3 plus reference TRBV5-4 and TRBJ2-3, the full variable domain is ETGVTQSPTHLIKTRGQQVTLRCSSQSGHNTVSWYQQALGQGPQFIFQYYREEENGRGNFPPRFSGLQFPNYSSELNVNALELDDSALYLCASSSASSTDTQYFGPGTRLTVL.

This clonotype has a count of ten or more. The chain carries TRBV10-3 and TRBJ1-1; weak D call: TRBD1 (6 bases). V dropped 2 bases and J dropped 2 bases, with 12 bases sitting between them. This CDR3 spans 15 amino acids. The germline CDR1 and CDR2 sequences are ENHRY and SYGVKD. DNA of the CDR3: TGTGCCATCAGTGAGAGGGGACAAATTAACACTGAAGCTTTCTTT. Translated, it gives CAISERGQINTEAFF.

The DNA for the CDR3 is TGCAGTGCTAGGAGGGGGTCTTACAACAATGAGCAGTTCTTC. Translated, it gives CSARRGSYNNEQFF. The chain is built from TRBV20-1 and TRBJ2-1; TRBD1 is a possible D gene (6 bases). CDR3 size: 14 residues. V lost 3 bases and J lost 5, with 14 bases in between. In germline, CDR1 is DFQATT, CDR2 SNEGSKA (reference sequence).